A selection of T cell receptor beta chains follows, all from one sample in a study of blood T cell repertoires in COVID-19. Here immunoSEQ multiplex PCR was the method, and the copy in TCRdb shows in-frame clones only, minus some. The sample yields approximately 100,000 clones, roughly four fifths seen once. Sequencing input: peripheral blood. These receptors all stem from a man aged 55 to 70 with acute or convalescent COVID-19. CDR3s include the opening cysteine and the closing phenylalanine or tryptophan. The D gene is left open where the match is weak. The size field is filled for only some rows; it gives once, few, many or a size class.

TRBJ2-1 . . TRBV6-5 CASSYSMQGYNEQFF
TRBJ2-5 . . TRBV7-7 CASSLSSTAQETQYF
TRBJ2-6 . . TRBV9 CASSVGGSTSGANVLTF
TRBJ2-7 . TRBD2 TRBV19 CASSIGHPLGGSSYEQYF
TRBJ2-1 . TRBD1 TRBV2 CASSSRDSASYNEQFF
TRBJ2-1 . TRBD2 TRBV11-2 CASSPLSGTGSEQFF
TRBJ1-4 . . TRBV5-1 CASSTGLTNEKLFF
TRBJ2-1 . . TRBV25-1 CASSEYWPTEYNEQFF
TRBJ2-5 . . TRBV5-1 CASKIGQGRETQYF
TRBJ2-1 . TRBD2 TRBV3-1/TRBV3-2 CASSQVGGDEQFF
TRBJ1-2 . TRBD1 TRBV20-1 CSAAAGTGSAF
TRBJ2-1 . TRBD1 TRBV28 CASRTGGEGGNEQFF
TRBJ2-5 once TRBD2 TRBV7-9 CASSYASGRAGETQYF
TRBJ1-1 . TRBD1 TRBV5-1 CASGTGDALASEAFF
TRBJ2-7 . . TRBV6-5 CASTLPLQGGEQYF
TRBJ1-1 few . TRBV6-5 CASIKGSNTEAFF
TRBJ2-5 . TRBD2 TRBV11-2 CASSVLPGTTALETQYF
TRBJ1-1 . . TRBV7-3 CASSTRGGLNTEAFF
TRBJ1-3 few . TRBV3-1/TRBV3-2 CASSQDPAISGNTIYF
TRBJ2-2 . TRBD1 TRBV7-3 CASSTRTGVGTGELFF
TRBJ2-2 . . TRBV2 CASSEGRVGELFF
TRBJ1-1 few . TRBV13 CASSAATVNTEAFF
TRBJ1-5 . . TRBV28 CASSLFRPTGSPQHF
TRBJ2-7 . . TRBV28 CASRRGSEQYF
TRBJ1-1 few . TRBV7-2 CASRIMGGAAAFF
TRBJ2-7 once TRBD2 TRBV5-1 CASRASGRADSEQYF
TRBJ2-3 . . TRBV6-5 CASSRLGTDTQYF
TRBJ1-5 many . TRBV27 CASSLDPGSNQPQHF
TRBJ2-7 . . TRBV12-3/TRBV12-4 CASSPRQLRQYF
TRBJ2-7 . TRBD2 TRBV28 CASSKLGTSYEQYF
TRBJ1-6 . . TRBV19 CASQGQGNSPLHF
TRBJ1-5 . . TRBV27 CASSLSPSGNQPQHF
TRBJ1-5 . TRBD1 TRBV2 CASWDRDQPQHF
TRBJ1-1 . . TRBV18 CASSPFLSGDMNTEAFF
TRBJ1-5 . TRBD1 TRBV29-1 CSALTGGNQPQHF
TRBJ2-7 . . TRBV3-1/TRBV3-2 CASSQGLSSVSYEQYF
TRBJ1-1 . . TRBV19 CASRRIMNTEAFF
TRBJ1-2 medium-sized . TRBV7-9 CASSLGDGTPSVAF
TRBJ2-2 . . TRBV4-3 CASSQDGPGLTGELFF
TRBJ2-7 . TRBD2 TRBV5-8 CASSTGTSPYEQYF
TRBJ2-2 . TRBD1 TRBV30 CAWSLFWGQGAVGELFF
TRBJ1-2 . TRBD1 TRBV4-1 CASSQGNGQAYGYTF
TRBJ1-6 . . TRBV19 CASSIGAGNNSPLHF
TRBJ1-1 . . TRBV6-5 CASSYSILQITEAFF
TRBJ1-6 . TRBD1 TRBV19 CASSISRDRNSPLHF
TRBJ2-7 once . TRBV5-4 CASSLRTAYEQYF
TRBJ1-6 . . TRBV7-9 CASSLEGSPLHF
TRBJ2-6 . . TRBV5-1 CASSFQGGSGANVLTF
TRBJ2-1 . . TRBV6-1 CASSEMGADYNEQFF
TRBJ2-5 . . TRBV9 CASSVGIAALQETQYF
TRBJ2-5 . TRBD2 TRBV6-2/TRBV6-3 CASSYTSGRGLQETQYF
TRBJ2-1 many TRBD1 TRBV5-1 CASSKGQGSYNEQFF
TRBJ2-1 . TRBD1 TRBV7-3 CASSSQGVPYNEQFF
TRBJ1-3 . . TRBV15 CATSNSGFGNTIYF
TRBJ2-5 . TRBD1 TRBV29-1 CSAGDRYQETQYF
TRBJ2-2 . TRBD2 TRBV27 CASSYLAGGLHGTGELFF
TRBJ2-1 . . TRBV24-1 CAIGRQGGNEQFF
TRBJ2-7 . TRBD1 TRBV19 CASSVGQGSSYEQYF
TRBJ2-1 . . TRBV4-1 CASSRSESSYNEQFF
TRBJ1-4 . TRBD1 TRBV28 CASTGGANEKLFF